The following is a T cell receptor (beta chain) sequence with its context. Germline V gene data show CDR1 as SGHAT and CDR2 as FQNNGV. CDR3 length: 14 amino acids. V gave up 3 bases and J gave up 6 bases; unmatched junction bases: 4. This sample is part of a study of control samples from healthy donors and cancer patients. Clones were sequenced by immunoSEQ multiplex PCR, and TCRdb holds only the in-frame ones, with some missing. The sample lists over 150,000 clones, about 94% occurring once. The genes are TRBV11-2 and TRBJ2-7; TRBD1 matches at 11 bases. The sequence came from a man between 60 and 75 years old with colorectal cancer. Sequencing was done on a sample of PBMCs. The CDR3 region is CASSFAGTGGEQYF. The CDR3 DNA follows: TGTGCCAGCAGCTTCGCGGGGACAGGGGGCGAGCAGTACTTC.